This is a list of T cell receptor beta chains from one sample in a study of blood T cell repertoires in COVID-19. The table came from immunoSEQ multiplex PCR; TCRdb's copy has only in-frame clones and leaves some out. The sample contains approximately 130,000 clones, more than 80% of which appear only once. Sequenced input: peripheral blood. The source is a human donor in a cohort sampled during active COVID-19. The CDR3 runs from the conserved cysteine through the conserved F or W. The D gene is left open where the match is weak. Size tells how often a clone was seen (once, few, many) or the class of an expanded clone, and some rows leave it out.

D,J,size,V,DNA,CDR3
NA,TRBJ2-2,NA,TRBV5-1,TGCGCCAGCAGCTTGGAAGGGGTCACCGGGGAGCTGTTTTTT,CASSLEGVTGELFF
TRBD2,TRBJ2-1,NA,TRBV9,TGTGCCAGCAGCCTGACATCTAGCGGGGGGCTTAATGAGCAGTTCTTC,CASSLTSSGGLNEQFF
TRBD2,TRBJ2-1,NA,TRBV9,TGTGCCAGCAGCGTATCCGGGACTAGCTCCTACAATGAGCAGTTCTTC,CASSVSGTSSYNEQFF
NA,TRBJ1-5,NA,TRBV6-4,TGTGCCAGCAGTGACTCGGAGGGGCAGCCCCAGCATTTT,CASSDSEGQPQHF
TRBD1,TRBJ1-1,NA,TRBV7-2,TGTGCCAGCAGCCTATATGGGACAGGGAACACTGAAGCTTTCTTT,CASSLYGTGNTEAFF
TRBD2,TRBJ2-1,once,TRBV7-9,TGTGCCAGCAGCATACCCGGGGGGGCGACGGCAAATGAGCAGTTCTTC,CASSIPGGATANEQFF
NA,TRBJ2-5,once,TRBV29-1,TGCAGCGCTGGGACTGCCGAGACCCAGTACTTC,CSAGTAETQYF
NA,TRBJ2-2,once,TRBV7-6,TGTGCCAGCAGCTTGACAGATCAATTAAACACCGGGGAGCTGTTTTTT,CASSLTDQLNTGELFF
TRBD2,TRBJ2-3,few,TRBV5-1,TGCGCCAGCAGCTTGTCAGCGGGAGAGGGCACAGATACGCAGTATTTT,CASSLSAGEGTDTQYF
TRBD1,TRBJ2-6,NA,TRBV5-4,TGTGCCAGCAGCTGGGACAGCTCTGGGGCCAACGTCCTGACTTTC,CASSWDSSGANVLTF
TRBD2,TRBJ2-1,NA,TRBV30,TGTGCCTGGAGCGCAGGGGTAGCGGGAGGGAATGAGCAGTTCTTC,CAWSAGVAGGNEQFF
NA,TRBJ1-1,NA,TRBV6-4,TGTGCCAGCAGTGGAGGGTCTAAAAATGAAGCTTTCTTT,CASSGGSKNEAFF
TRBD1,TRBJ1-1,NA,TRBV10-3,TGTGCCATCAGTGGAATACAGGGGACTGAAGCTTTCTTT,CAISGIQGTEAFF
NA,TRBJ2-1,NA,TRBV6-2/TRBV6-3,TGTGCCAGCAGTCTCGAAAACTACAAGGCTGAGCAGTTCTTC,CASSLENYKAEQFF
NA,TRBJ1-1,NA,TRBV6-6,TGTGCCAGCAGTTATCCCGGGAGCTCCATGAACACTGAAGCTTTCTTT,CASSYPGSSMNTEAFF
NA,TRBJ1-3,NA,TRBV15,TGTGCCACCAGCAGAGATAGGCGACAGCGATACTCTGGAAACACCATATATTTT,CATSRDRRQRYSGNTIYF
NA,TRBJ1-2,NA,TRBV5-1,TGCGCCAGCAGCTTCGACAGTGGCTATGGCTACACCTTC,CASSFDSGYGYTF
TRBD1,TRBJ1-6,NA,TRBV6-5,TGTGCCAGCCGAAGGACAGGCGAAGGTTCACCCCTCCACTTT,CASRRTGEGSPLHF
TRBD2,TRBJ2-7,NA,TRBV7-2,TGTGCCAGCACCCGAAGACCGGGGGGAAACGAGCAGTACTTC,CASTRRPGGNEQYF
NA,TRBJ1-5,NA,TRBV4-3,TGCGCCAGCAGCCAAGATACGGGGGTTAGAGCCCAGCATTTT,CASSQDTGVRAQHF
TRBD1,TRBJ1-6,NA,TRBV30,TGTGCCTGGAGTGTGCGGACAGGATATTCACCCCTCCACTTT,CAWSVRTGYSPLHF
NA,TRBJ1-6,NA,TRBV14,TGTGCCAGCAGCTCGGGGGGCAGGCGCCTCCACTTT,CASSSGGRRLHF
NA,TRBJ2-2,NA,TRBV13,TGTGCCAGCAGCACCCCCCAGGGGTCCGGGGAGCTGTTTTTT,CASSTPQGSGELFF
NA,TRBJ1-2,NA,TRBV6-6,TGTGCCAGCAGCCGGGGGACCCCTGACGGCTATGGCTACACCTTC,CASSRGTPDGYGYTF
TRBD2,TRBJ2-4,NA,TRBV19,TGTGCCAGTAGTATGACTAGCGGCGGTGGGAACATTCAGTACTTC,CASSMTSGGGNIQYF
TRBD2,TRBJ2-3,NA,TRBV5-1,TGCGCCAGCAGCCTCGGGACTAGCGGGAGATCTCCAGATACGCAGTATTTT,CASSLGTSGRSPDTQYF
NA,TRBJ2-6,NA,TRBV11-2,TGTGCCAGCAGCTGGGCGCGGGTCTCTGGGGCCAACGTCCTGACTTTC,CASSWARVSGANVLTF
TRBD1,TRBJ2-3,NA,TRBV6-5,TGTGCCAGCATAACGCGACAGGGTAGCACAGATACGCAGTATTTT,CASITRQGSTDTQYF
NA,TRBJ1-6,NA,TRBV9,TGTGCCAGCAGCCCTAAACAGGGATTATCACCCCTCCACTTT,CASSPKQGLSPLHF
TRBD2,TRBJ2-7,NA,TRBV7-2,TGTGCCAGCAGCTTAGCGGGAGCGGGGAACTACGAGCAGTACTTC,CASSLAGAGNYEQYF
NA,TRBJ1-2,once,TRBV11-2,TGTGCCAGCAGGCCTGGCGGGGCCAACTATGGCTACACCTTC,CASRPGGANYGYTF
NA,TRBJ2-3,once,TRBV24-1,TGTGCCACCAGACACGGGACAGATACGCAGTATTTT,CATRHGTDTQYF
TRBD1,TRBJ1-2,NA,TRBV19,TGTGCCAGTCGACAGGGGGCCGACTATGGCTACACCTTC,CASRQGADYGYTF
TRBD1,TRBJ1-2,few,TRBV5-4,TGTGCCAGCAGCGCTCGGACAGGGGGCGGGCCTGGCTACACCTTC,CASSARTGGGPGYTF
TRBD2,TRBJ2-3,NA,TRBV7-2,TGTGCCAGCCTCACTAGCGGTGTCTATACGCAGTATTTT,CASLTSGVYTQYF
NA,TRBJ2-3,NA,TRBV7-2,TGTGCCAGCAGCTTACGTGGAAGCGGCGTTAGCACAGATACGCAGTATTTT,CASSLRGSGVSTDTQYF
NA,TRBJ2-5,NA,TRBV5-1,TGCGCCAGCAGCTTGGGCGTCCAAGAGACCCAGTACTTC,CASSLGVQETQYF
NA,TRBJ2-2,NA,TRBV7-2,TGTGCCAGCAGCCCAAGCGCTTGGACCGGGGAGCTGTTTTTT,CASSPSAWTGELFF
TRBD1,TRBJ1-2,once,TRBV15,TGTGCCACCAGCACTGACAGGGGGTCTAACTATGGCTACACCTTC,CATSTDRGSNYGYTF
NA,TRBJ1-5,NA,TRBV7-2,TGTGCCAGCAGCCCGAGGGGGGGTCAGCCCCAGCATTTT,CASSPRGGQPQHF
NA,TRBJ2-1,NA,TRBV6-5,TGTGCCAGCAGTAGACTCGGGTCGAATGAGCAGTTCTTC,CASSRLGSNEQFF
TRBD2,TRBJ2-5,NA,TRBV7-7,TGTGCTAGCAGCTTAGGTCTAGCGGGGGGGCCTGAGACCCAGTACTTC,CASSLGLAGGPETQYF
TRBD2,TRBJ2-5,NA,TRBV24-1,TGTGCCACCAGTGGTGCTAGCGGGATTCGAGAGACCCAGTACTTC,CATSGASGIRETQYF
NA,TRBJ1-1,NA,TRBV19,TGTGCCAGTAGTACCCGGGGAGGGCGGAACACTGAAGCTTTCTTT,CASSTRGGRNTEAFF
NA,TRBJ1-2,NA,TRBV5-5,TGTGCCAGCAGCTTGATAGGGGAGGGTGGCTACACCTTC,CASSLIGEGGYTF
TRBD2,TRBJ2-3,NA,TRBV7-6,TGTGCCAGCAGCCTGAACTGGCGGGGGGCCCTTACAGATACGCAGTATTTT,CASSLNWRGALTDTQYF
NA,TRBJ1-1,NA,TRBV25-1,TGTGCCAGCAGTCGCAATGGGGGGGCGGACACTGAAGCTTTCTTT,CASSRNGGADTEAFF
NA,TRBJ1-5,NA,TRBV7-2,TGTGCCAGCAGCCTCCGGGGGGGGGATCAGCCCCAGCATTTT,CASSLRGGDQPQHF
NA,TRBJ1-1,NA,TRBV30,TGTGCCTGGAGTGTACCGCTCAGTGAAGCTTTCTTT,CAWSVPLSEAFF
NA,TRBJ1-5,few,TRBV18,TGTGCCAGCTCACAGGACAGCCCCAATCAGCCCCAGCATTTT,CASSQDSPNQPQHF
NA,TRBJ1-5,NA,TRBV19,TGTGCCAGTAGTATAGTTTCGGGTTGGGGGGGCAATCAGCCCCAGCATTTT,CASSIVSGWGGNQPQHF
NA,TRBJ1-5,NA,TRBV6-5,TGTGCCAGCAGTTCCATTAATACATTCGCGGGGGGGCCCCAGCATTTT,CASSSINTFAGGPQHF
TRBD2,TRBJ2-3,NA,TRBV2,TGTGCCAGCAGTGATGGCGGGGGGAATGGAGATACGCAGTATTTT,CASSDGGGNGDTQYF
TRBD1,TRBJ2-2,once,TRBV24-1,TGTGCCACCAAGTCCGGGACAGGGAGTCCCGGGGAGCTGTTTTTT,CATKSGTGSPGELFF
TRBD1,TRBJ2-7,NA,TRBV4-1,TGCGCCAGCAGCCCCTCGACAGGGGAAGCCTACGAGCAGTACTTC,CASSPSTGEAYEQYF
TRBD1,TRBJ1-2,NA,TRBV7-3,TGTGCCAGCAGCTCCGACAGGGGCGGCGGCTACACCTTC,CASSSDRGGGYTF
NA,TRBJ1-4,NA,TRBV15,TGTGCCACCAGCGGAGCACGCGGATGGGATGAAAAACTGTTTTTT,CATSGARGWDEKLFF
TRBD1,TRBJ1-1,NA,TRBV5-6,TGTGCCAGCAGCTTTTGGCAGGGGGCATGGAACACTGAAGCTTTCTTT,CASSFWQGAWNTEAFF